The 5 T cell receptor beta chains presented below share a single source sample, sequenced in a study of T cells after yellow fever vaccination. TCRdb redid the calling of the 5' RACE reads with MiXCR, one entry per CDR3 protein. This table holds more than 80,000 distinct CDR3 sequences, about 5.8% found once. Sequencing was performed on CD8+ T cells sorted from PBMCs, taken 10 days after the yellow fever booster vaccination. The origin of the receptors is a man between 18 and 35 years old who received the YFV17D yellow fever vaccine.

This clonotype was observed at least ten times. V and J are TRBV7-3 and TRBJ2-1, with a weak D call TRBD2 (6 bases). Trimming removed 5 bases at V and 5 bases at J, with 16 bases between. Germline V gene sequence: CDR1 SGHTA, CDR2 FQGTGA. This CDR3 is built from 15 residues. The DNA of the CDR3 is TGTGCCAGCAGCCCCCTCGGAGGGTCTAACAATGAGCAGTTCTTC. Its protein product is CASSPLGGSNNEQFF.

This clonotype was counted a few times. The genes are TRBV9 and TRBJ2-2; tentative D call: TRBD2 (6 bases). Per germline, CDR1 SGDLS and CDR2 YYNGEE. V was clipped by 6 bases and J by 1 base, with 13 bases between them. The CDR3 consists of 15 residues. The CDR3 region has the DNA TGTGCCAGCACCCCTCGGGGAGGGAACACCGGGGAGCTGTTTTTT. Amino acid sequence: CASTPRGGNTGELFF.

This clonotype was detected only a few times. The rearrangement joins TRBV7-8 to TRBJ2-3; D is uncertain. Deletions cut 0 bases from V and 0 bases from J, with 4 bases between. Germline-derived CDR1 and CDR2 are SGHVS and FQNEAQ. CDR3 length: 14 residues. The CDR3 here is CASSLAGSTDTQYF. In DNA, the CDR3 is TGTGCCAGCAGCTTAGCGGGGAGCACAGATACGCAGTATTTT.

The chain links TRBV12-3 or TRBV12-4 to TRBJ1-1, with no clear D. This CDR3 is built from 18 residues. The V end lost 3 bases, the J end lost 3 bases, and 23 bases lay between the germline ends. The CDR3 bases are TGTGCCAGCAGTTTTTATTCGGCGGTTTCCTTCGGGGACACTGAAGCTTTCTTT. Its protein is CASSFYSAVSFGDTEAFF.

This clonotype was detected only a few times. V gene TRBV4-3 combines with J gene TRBJ2-7; the D is unclear. Per the germline V gene, CDR1 is LGHNA and CDR2 is YSLEER. CDR3 size: 12 residues. Trimming stripped 3 bases from V and 13 bases from J, with 16 bases between. CDR3 nucleotide sequence: TGCGCCAGCAGCCAGTTCGTCACTCGGGCCTACGTC. Translating it yields CASSQFVTRAYV.